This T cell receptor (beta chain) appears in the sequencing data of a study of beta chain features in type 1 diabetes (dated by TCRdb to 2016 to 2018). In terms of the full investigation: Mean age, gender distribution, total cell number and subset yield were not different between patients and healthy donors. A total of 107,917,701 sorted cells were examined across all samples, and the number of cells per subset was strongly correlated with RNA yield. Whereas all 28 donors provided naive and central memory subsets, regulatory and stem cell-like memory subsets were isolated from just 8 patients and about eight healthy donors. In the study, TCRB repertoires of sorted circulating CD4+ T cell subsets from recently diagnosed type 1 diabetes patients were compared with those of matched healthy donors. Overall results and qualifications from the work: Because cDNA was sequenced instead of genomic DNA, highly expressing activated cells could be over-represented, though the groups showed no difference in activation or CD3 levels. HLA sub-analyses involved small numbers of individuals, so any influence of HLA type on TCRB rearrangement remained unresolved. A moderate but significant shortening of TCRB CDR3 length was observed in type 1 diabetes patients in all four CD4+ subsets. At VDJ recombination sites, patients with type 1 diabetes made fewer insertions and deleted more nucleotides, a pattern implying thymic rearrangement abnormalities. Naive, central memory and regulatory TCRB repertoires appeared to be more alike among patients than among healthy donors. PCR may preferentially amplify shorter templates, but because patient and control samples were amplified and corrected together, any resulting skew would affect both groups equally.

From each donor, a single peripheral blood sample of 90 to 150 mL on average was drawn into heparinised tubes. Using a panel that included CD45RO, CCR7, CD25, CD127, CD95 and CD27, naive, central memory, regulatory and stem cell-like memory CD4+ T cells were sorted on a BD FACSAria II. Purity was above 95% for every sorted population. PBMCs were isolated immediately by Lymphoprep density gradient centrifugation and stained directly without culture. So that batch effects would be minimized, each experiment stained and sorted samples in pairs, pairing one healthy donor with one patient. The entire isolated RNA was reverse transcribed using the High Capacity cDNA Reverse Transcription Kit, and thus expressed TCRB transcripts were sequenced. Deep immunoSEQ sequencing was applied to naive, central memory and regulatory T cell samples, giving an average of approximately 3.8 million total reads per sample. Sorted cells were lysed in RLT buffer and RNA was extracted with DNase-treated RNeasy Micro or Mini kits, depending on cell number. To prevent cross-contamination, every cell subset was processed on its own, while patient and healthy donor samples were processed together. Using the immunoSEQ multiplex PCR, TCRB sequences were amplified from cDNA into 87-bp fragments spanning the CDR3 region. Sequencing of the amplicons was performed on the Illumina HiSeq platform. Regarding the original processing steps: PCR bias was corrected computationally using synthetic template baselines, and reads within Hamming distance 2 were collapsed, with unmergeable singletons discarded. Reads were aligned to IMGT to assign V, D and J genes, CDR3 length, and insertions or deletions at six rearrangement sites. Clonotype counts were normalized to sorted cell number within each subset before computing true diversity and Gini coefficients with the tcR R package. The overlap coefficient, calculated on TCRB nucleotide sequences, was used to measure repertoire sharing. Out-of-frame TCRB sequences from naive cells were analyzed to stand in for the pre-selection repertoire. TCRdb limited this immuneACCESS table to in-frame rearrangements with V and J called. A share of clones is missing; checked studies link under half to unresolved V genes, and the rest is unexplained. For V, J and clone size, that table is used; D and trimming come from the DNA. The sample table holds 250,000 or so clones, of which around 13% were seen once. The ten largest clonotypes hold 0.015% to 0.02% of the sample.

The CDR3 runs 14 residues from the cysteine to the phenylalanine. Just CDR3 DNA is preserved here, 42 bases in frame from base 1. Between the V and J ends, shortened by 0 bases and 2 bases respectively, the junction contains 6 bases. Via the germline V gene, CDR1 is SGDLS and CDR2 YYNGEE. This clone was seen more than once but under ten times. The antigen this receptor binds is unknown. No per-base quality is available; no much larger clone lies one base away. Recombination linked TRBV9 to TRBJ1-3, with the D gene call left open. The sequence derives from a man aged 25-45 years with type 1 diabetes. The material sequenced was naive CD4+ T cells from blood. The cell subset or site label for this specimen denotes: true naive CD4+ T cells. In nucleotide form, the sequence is TGTGCCAGCAGCGTAGCTCCAGCTGGAAACACCATATATTTT. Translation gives CASSVAPAGNTIYF.